A single sample gave rise to the 28 T cell receptor beta chains below, sequenced in a study of blood T cell repertoires in COVID-19. Only in-frame clones appear in the TCRdb table, and some are missing; sequencing was by immunoSEQ multiplex PCR. This table has approximately 160,000 clones, approximately 83% appearing once. Sequenced material: peripheral blood. These receptors were obtained from a woman of 80 years or more with active or convalescent COVID-19.

The rearrangement uses TRBV4-3 and TRBJ1-3; TRBD1 matches at 7 bases. This CDR3 has 13 residues. The ends lost 5 bases at V and 8 bases at J; junction bases unmatched: 6. The germline V gene has CDR1 LGHNA and CDR2 YSLEER. The CDR3 DNA is TGCGCCAGCAGCTCTCGACAGGGTGACACCATATATTTT. Encoded protein: CASSSRQGDTIYF.

The genes are TRBV5-4 and TRBJ2-7, with 7 bases aligning to TRBD2. J lost 2 bases, V lost 0 bases, and 11 bases had no gene match. The germline V gene has CDR1 SGHNT and CDR2 YYREEE (reference sequence). The CDR3 length is 17 residues. CDR3 sequence (DNA): TGTGCCAGCAGCTTGGGGGGGGGTGGCCTCCAGGCCTACGAGCAGTACTTC. Translating it yields CASSLGGGGLQAYEQYF.

This clone was recorded a few times. This chain connects TRBV12-3 or TRBV12-4 to TRBJ2-7; 8 positions match TRBD2. This CDR3 contains 13 residues. After removal of 5 bases from V and 7 bases from J, the junction contained 7 bases not matched to a gene. The CDR3 region is CASSPREGGEQYF. CDR3 nucleotide sequence: TGTGCCAGCAGTCCTCGGGAGGGTGGGGAGCAGTACTTC.

This chain uses TRBV7-8 with TRBJ2-7; D is uncertain. This CDR3 has 13 residues. Germline lookup yields CDR1 SGHVS and CDR2 FQNEAQ. Trimming left V 1 base short and J 5 bases short, with 9 bases between. Here the CDR3 reads CASSLDPEDEQYF. CDR3 in DNA: TGTGCCAGCAGCTTAGATCCCGAGGACGAGCAGTACTTC. Together with reference TRBV7-8 and TRBJ2-7, the CDR3 gives the full variable domain: GAGVSQSPRYKVAKRGQDVALRCDPISGHVSLFWYQQALGQGPEFLTYFQNEAQLDKSGLPSDRFFAERPEGSVSTLKIQRTQQEDSAVYLCASSLDPEDEQYFGPGTRLTVT.

V is TRBV24-1 and J is TRBJ2-3; 9 bases map to TRBD2. This CDR3 has 18 residues. Germline V gives CDR1 KGHDR, CDR2 SFDVKD. Trimming at V came to 3 bases and at J to 6 bases, leaving 15 bases not matched to a gene. The CDR3 DNA follows: TGTGCCACCAGTGATGGGTGGGCTAGCGGGGACCCCATCGATACGCAGTATTTT. Amino acid sequence: CATSDGWASGDPIDTQYF.

The rearrangement joins TRBV10-3 to TRBJ1-1, with D unclear. CDR1 ENHRY and CDR2 SYGVKD come from the germline V gene. The CDR3 loop spans 14 amino acids. Trimming cost V 0 bases and J 1 base, with 6 bases left between them. As DNA, the CDR3 is TGTGCCATCAGTGAGTCTTTCGGGAACACTGAAGCTTTCTTT. Its translation is CAISESFGNTEAFF.

The chain couples TRBV13 to TRBJ2-1; the match to TRBD1 covers 8 bases. The germline gives CDR1 PRHDT, CDR2 FYEKMQ (reference sequence). With 4 bases clipped from V and 2 bases from J, the junction kept 7 bases outside the gene matches. The CDR3 totals 16 residues. The CDR3 here is CASSSSGTGAYNEQFF. DNA of the CDR3: TGTGCCAGCAGCTCCTCCGGGACAGGAGCCTACAATGAGCAGTTCTTC.

The V and J genes are TRBV19 and TRBJ1-2; D gene unclear. The CDR3 length is 14 residues. V was shortened by 3 bases and J by 6 bases, with 14 bases between the two germline ends. The V gene's germline CDR1 is LNHDA and CDR2 SQIVND (reference sequence). CDR3 sequence: CASSMGGVSHGYTF. CDR3 coding DNA: TGTGCCAGTAGTATGGGCGGGGTGTCTCATGGCTACACCTTC. The whole variable domain, remainder taken from reference TRBV19 and TRBJ1-2, is DGGITQSPKYLFRKEGQNVTLSCEQNLNHDAMYWYRQDPGQGLRLIYYSQIVNDFQKGDIAEGYSVSREKKESFPLTVTSAQKNPTAFYLCASSMGGVSHGYTFGSGTRLTVV.

The chain is built from TRBV19 and TRBJ2-3, with D possibly being TRBD1 (6 bases). The V end lost 6 bases, the J end lost 0 bases, and 13 bases lay between the germline ends. Germline lookup yields CDR1 LNHDA and CDR2 SQIVND (reference sequence). The CDR3 consists of 15 residues. The CDR3 nucleotides read TGTGCCAGTAGCCGTTTGCAGGGGAGCACAGATACGCAGTATTTT. Protein product: CASSRLQGSTDTQYF.

V usage is TRBV5-6 and J usage is TRBJ1-6; D is possibly TRBD1 (6 bases). The germline V gene encodes CDR1 SGHDT and CDR2 YYEEEE. Trimming removed 7 bases at V and 7 bases at J, with 18 bases between. This CDR3 is 15 amino acids long. CDR3: CASSEIQGANSPLHF. For the CDR3, the DNA is TGTGCCAGCTCAGAAATACAGGGTGCGAATTCACCCCTCCACTTT.

In DNA, the CDR3 is TGTGCCAGCAGCCCTCGCCCGAAGACAGGACAAAGTGGAAACACCATATATTTT. Protein product: CASSPRPKTGQSGNTIYF. The chain joins TRBV7-2 to TRBJ1-3; tentative D call: TRBD1 (6 bases). CDR3 length equals 18 residues. Germline CDR1 is SGHTA and CDR2 is FQGNSA. Trimming took 5 bases from V and 3 from J, leaving 23 bases between them.

This clone was seen only once. The J gene is TRBJ2-5, the V gene TRBV10-1; D is ambiguous. The V and J ends lost 1 base and 1 base respectively, with 4 bases between them. The CDR3 spans 13 residues. CDR1 WNHNN and CDR2 SYGVQD come from the germline V gene (reference sequence). The CDR3 nucleotides are TGCGCCAGCAGTGAGTGGGCCCAAGAGACCCAGTACTTC. Protein: CASSEWAQETQYF.

This clone was counted a single time. The chain uses TRBV5-4 and TRBJ2-7, with a weak D call TRBD1 (5 bases). Trimming stripped 1 base from V and 3 bases from J, with 17 bases between. Germline-derived CDR1 and CDR2 are SGHNT and YYREEE (reference sequence). CDR3 length equals 16 residues. The CDR3, as DNA: TGTGCCAGCAGCTTGACTGACTTTGGCAGGGACTACGAGCAGTACTTC. This translates into CASSLTDFGRDYEQYF. Complete variable domain (other parts from reference TRBV5-4 and TRBJ2-7): ETGVTQSPTHLIKTRGQQVTLRCSSQSGHNTVSWYQQALGQGPQFIFQYYREEENGRGNFPPRFSGLQFPNYSSELNVNALELDDSALYLCASSLTDFGRDYEQYFGPGTRLTVT.

The chain employs TRBV19 and TRBJ1-1; TRBD1 agrees at 7 bases. Germline-derived CDR1 and CDR2 are LNHDA and SQIVND (reference sequence). The CDR3 loop spans 17 amino acids. J gave up 1 base and V 9 bases, and 17 bases lay outside the gene matches. The CDR3 DNA reads TGTGCCAGCGGAGAAGGAGTGCAGGGGGTGGGGAACACTGAAGCTTTCTTT. This sequence encodes CASGEGVQGVGNTEAFF. Using reference TRBV19 and TRBJ1-1 for the parts outside the CDR3, the full variable domain is DGGITQSPKYLFRKEGQNVTLSCEQNLNHDAMYWYRQDPGQGLRLIYYSQIVNDFQKGDIAEGYSVSREKKESFPLTVTSAQKNPTAFYLCASGEGVQGVGNTEAFFGQGTRLTVV.

On this clone itself: Sequence at one end of the junction differs from germline and may be a read error. The V and J genes are TRBV7-7 and TRBJ2-5; D is perhaps TRBD1 (6 bases). The CDR3 has 15 amino acids. Germline CDR1 reads SSHAT; CDR2 reads FNYEAQ (reference sequence). Here the CDR3 reads CASSPLEGEGETQYF. CDR3 sequence (DNA): TGTGCTAGCAGCCCCCTAGAGGGGGAAGGAGAGACCCAGTACTTC.

Only one count was recorded for this clone. The CDR3 DNA follows: TGTGCCAGCAGGGACGGCCGGGGGGGTAATCAGCCCCAGCATTTT. The encoded protein is CASRDGRGGNQPQHF. The rearrangement links TRBV2 to TRBJ1-5; perhaps TRBD1 as D (5 bases). V lost 6 bases, J lost 4 bases, and 16 bases lay in between. Per germline, CDR1 SNHLY and CDR2 FYNNEI. The CDR3 loop spans 15 amino acids.

The V and J genes are TRBV5-4 and TRBJ2-5; 9 positions match TRBD2. The ends lost 0 bases at V and 1 base at J; junction bases unmatched: 1. CDR3 length equals 15 residues. Germline V gene sequence: CDR1 SGHNT, CDR2 YYREEE (reference sequence). The CDR3 nucleotides read TGTGCCAGCAGCTTGGAGCGGGGGGTCCAAGAGACCCAGTACTTC. Translating gives CASSLERGVQETQYF. Together with reference TRBV5-4 and TRBJ2-5, the CDR3 gives the full variable domain: ETGVTQSPTHLIKTRGQQVTLRCSSQSGHNTVSWYQQALGQGPQFIFQYYREEENGRGNFPPRFSGLQFPNYSSELNVNALELDDSALYLCASSLERGVQETQYFGPGTRLLVL.

The V call is TRBV5-6, the J call TRBJ1-2; TRBD1 matches at 7 bases. The J segment lost 6 bases and the V segment lost 6 bases, leaving 11 bases of the junction unmatched. Germline V gives CDR1 SGHDT, CDR2 YYEEEE. The CDR3 sequence is 14 residues long. The CDR3 coding sequence is TGTGCCAGCACCTATTTTGACAGGGCCGATGGCTACACCTTC. Protein sequence: CASTYFDRADGYTF.

The CDR3 sequence is CASSPGQGKFYEQYF. The CDR3, as DNA: TGTGCCAGCAGTCCAGGACAGGGGAAGTTTTACGAGCAGTACTTC. The V call is TRBV27, the J call TRBJ2-7, with TRBD1 matching 9 bases. The V segment lost 5 bases and the J segment 4 bases; nucleotides outside the gene matches: 9. The length of the CDR3 is 15 residues. CDR1 MNHEY and CDR2 SMNVEV come from the germline V gene (reference sequence).

This clone came up a few times. The chain has TRBV4-3 and TRBJ2-3; possible D gene TRBD1, 6 bases. The CDR3 loop spans 18 amino acids. Germline-derived CDR1 and CDR2 are LGHNA and YSLEER. The V gene lost 1 base and the J gene lost 6 bases, with 23 bases spanning the gap. The CDR3 coding sequence is TGCGCCAGCAGCCAAGGCCTCCAGGGTGGGGGCAGGAGGGATACGCAGTATTTT. It yields the protein CASSQGLQGGGRRDTQYF.

The chain recombines TRBV19 with TRBJ2-7, with D perhaps matching TRBD2 (6 bases). There are 14 residues in the CDR3. The V and J ends lost 8 bases and 1 base respectively, with 15 bases between them. Germline V gene sequence: CDR1 LNHDA, CDR2 SQIVND (reference sequence). This CDR3 is CASGEAARSYEQYF. CDR3 nucleotide sequence: TGTGCCAGTGGGGAGGCTGCCAGATCCTACGAGCAGTACTTC.

The chain combines TRBV12-3 or TRBV12-4 with TRBJ1-6; a weak D match, TRBD1 (6 bases). The CDR3 runs 13 residues. V was clipped by 3 bases and J by 8 bases, with 8 bases between them. The CDR3 DNA reads as TGTGCCAGCAGTTTGAACAGGGATTCACCCCTCCACTTT. It specifies CASSLNRDSPLHF.

V and J are TRBV5-4 and TRBJ2-5; 7 bases fit TRBD2. This CDR3 comprises 15 residues. V was pared by 3 bases and J by 1 base, with 6 bases of the junction left unmatched. Per the germline V gene, CDR1 is SGHNT and CDR2 is YYREEE (reference sequence). The CDR3 sequence: CASSYILAVQETQYF. The CDR3 coding sequence is TGTGCCAGCAGCTATATTCTAGCGGTCCAAGAGACCCAGTACTTC.

The chain combines TRBV18 with TRBJ2-7, with TRBD2 identical over 7 bases. CDR1 is KGHSH, CDR2 LQKENI, per germline. V was clipped by 6 bases and J by 3 bases; unmatched bases: 5. This CDR3 contains 13 residues. The CDR3 coding sequence is TGTGCCAGCTCTCGGGGAGGGAACTACGAGCAGTACTTC. This gives the protein CASSRGGNYEQYF.

V and J are TRBV10-3 and TRBJ2-7; TRBD1 matches 11 bases. The V segment lost 6 bases and the J segment 5 bases; nucleotides outside the gene matches: 3. The CDR3 is 13 amino acids. Germline V CDR1 and CDR2: ENHRY, SYGVKD. In nucleotides, the CDR3 is TGTGCCATCAGGGGGACAGGGGGTGACGAGCAGTACTTC. Its protein product is CAIRGTGGDEQYF.

The chain uses TRBV5-4 and TRBJ1-2; D gene unclear. The germline gives CDR1 SGHNT, CDR2 YYREEE (reference sequence). V was trimmed by 4 bases and J by 1 base, leaving 8 bases between them. The CDR3 consists of 13 residues. The CDR3: CASSTRSNYGYTF. The DNA of the CDR3 is TGTGCCAGCAGCACGAGGAGTAACTATGGCTACACCTTC.

With regard to this clone: The conserved phenylalanine or tryptophan is not found at the CDR3 terminus, so this likely reflects a read error. It is unclear where the CDR3 begins or ends on the DNA, so no DNA is shown, and the CDR3 is as TCRdb lists it. The chain employs TRBV24-1 and TRBJ2-7; the D call TRBD1 from the table was never checked on the DNA. Germline-derived CDR1 and CDR2 are KGHDR and SFDVKD. From its first to its last residue, the CDR3 has 15 amino acids. CDR3 region: CATSDRSGTGGRFTL.

This sequence joins TRBV7-2 and TRBJ1-5; no clear D. Trimming stripped 3 bases from V and 4 bases from J, with 4 bases between. There are 12 residues in the CDR3. Germline loops: CDR1 SGHTA, CDR2 FQGNSA. CDR3 nucleotide sequence: TGTGCCAGCAGCTTCCAGAATCAGCCCCAGCATTTT. It translates to CASSFQNQPQHF.